This T cell receptor (beta chain) was obtained from a study of T cells in Graves' hyperthyroidism and ophthalmopathy. Study-wide findings and caveats: Most thyroid clonotypes that were expanded above 0.001 also turned up in blood. By a 13 V-J model, ophthalmopathy was set apart from stable hyperthyroidism.

CDR3 size: 15 residues. Looked up from germline, CDR1 is SNHLY and CDR2 is FYNNEI. The V gene end was trimmed by 7 bases and the J gene end by 0 bases; junction bases not matched to a gene: 5. From RNA transcripts, TCR beta CDR3 regions were amplified. During a first-round RT-PCR of the TCR CDR3, the HTBI primer set was used. TCRdb redid the calling of the multiplex PCR reads with MiXCR, one entry per CDR3 protein. This sample carries about 350,000 distinct CDR3 sequences, approximately 15% of them seen once, and the ten largest clones take 20% to 25%. This clonotype has at least ten counts. Its cognate antigen is unknown. Graves' hyperthyroidism qualified as stable when ophthalmopathy did not progress within 18 months.

The TCR originated in a woman in her twenties or thirties with Graves' hyperthyroidism. The genes are TRBV2 and TRBJ1-3; TRBD1 agrees at 8 bases. The sequenced material came from blood. Written as DNA, the CDR3 is TGTGCCAGCAAATCGGACAGGGTCTCTGGAAACACCATATATTTT. Translation gives CASKSDRVSGNTIYF.